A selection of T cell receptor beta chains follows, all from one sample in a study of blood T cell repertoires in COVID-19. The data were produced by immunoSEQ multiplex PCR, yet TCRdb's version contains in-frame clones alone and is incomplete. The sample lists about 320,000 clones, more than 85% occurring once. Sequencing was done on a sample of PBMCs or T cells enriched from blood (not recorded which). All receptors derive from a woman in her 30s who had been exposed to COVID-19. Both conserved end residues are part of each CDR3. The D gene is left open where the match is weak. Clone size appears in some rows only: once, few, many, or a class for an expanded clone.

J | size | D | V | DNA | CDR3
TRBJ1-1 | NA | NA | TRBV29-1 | TGCAGCGTCGACAGAACCTTGAACACTGAAGCTTTCTTT | CSVDRTLNTEAFF
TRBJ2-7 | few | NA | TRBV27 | TGTGCCAGCAGTCTAGACGACAGCTCCTACGAGCAGTACTTC | CASSLDDSSYEQYF
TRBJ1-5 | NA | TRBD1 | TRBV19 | TGTGCCAGTAGTCCGGGCCAGGGGGTACGGAATCAGCCCCAGCATTTT | CASSPGQGVRNQPQHF
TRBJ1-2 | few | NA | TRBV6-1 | TGTGCCAGCAGTGAACAGGGAACCTATGGCTACACCTTC | CASSEQGTYGYTF
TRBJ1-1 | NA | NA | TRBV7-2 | TGTGCCAGCAGCCCCAGTACCTGGTCCACTGAAGCTTTCTTT | CASSPSTWSTEAFF
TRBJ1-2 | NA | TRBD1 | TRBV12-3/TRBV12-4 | TGTGCCAGCAGTTTGCGAGGGACAGATGGCTACACCTTC | CASSLRGTDGYTF
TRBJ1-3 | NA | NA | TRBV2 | TGTGCCAGCAGAAACAGTCCAAGCTCTGGAAACACCATATATTTT | CASRNSPSSGNTIYF
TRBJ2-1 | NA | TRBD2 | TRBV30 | TGTGCCTGGAATCTCGGGGGGTATAACAATGAGCAGTTCTTC | CAWNLGGYNNEQFF
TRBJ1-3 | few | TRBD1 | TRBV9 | TGTGCCAGCAGCGTGGGACAGCTCGGCTCTGGAAACACCATATATTTT | CASSVGQLGSGNTIYF
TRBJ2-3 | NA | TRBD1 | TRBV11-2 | TGTGCCAGCAGCTTAAGGCGACAGGGGGCTAGCACAGATACGCAGTATTTT | CASSLRRQGASTDTQYF
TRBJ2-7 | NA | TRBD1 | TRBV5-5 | TGTGCCAGCAGCTTGCAAGACGACAGGGAACACGAGCAGTACTTC | CASSLQDDREHEQYF
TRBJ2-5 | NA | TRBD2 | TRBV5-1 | TGCGCCAGCAGCTTGGAGTCGGGGCGGGGGTTCGGGACCCAGTACTTC | CASSLESGRGFGTQYF
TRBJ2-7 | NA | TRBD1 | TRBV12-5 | TGTGCTAGTGGTTTCGGACAGGGCTCCTACGAGCAGTACTTC | CASGFGQGSYEQYF
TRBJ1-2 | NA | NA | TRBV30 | TGTGCCTGGAGTCCCCACAGAGAGCGCTACACCTTC | CAWSPHRERYTF
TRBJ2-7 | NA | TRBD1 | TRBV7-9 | TGTGCCAGCAGCTCCGGACAGGGGTTGGGGGAGCAGTACTTC | CASSSGQGLGEQYF
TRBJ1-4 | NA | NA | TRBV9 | TGTGCCAGCAGCGAACCCCTCTGGGAGGGAACTAATGAAAAACTGTTTTTT | CASSEPLWEGTNEKLFF
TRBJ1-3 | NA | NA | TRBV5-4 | TGTGCCAGCAGCTTGTCAGGTTACTCTGGAAACACCATATATTTT | CASSLSGYSGNTIYF
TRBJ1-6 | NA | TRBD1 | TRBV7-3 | TGTGCCAGCAGCTGGACAGGGCTTGATTCACCCCTCCACTTT | CASSWTGLDSPLHF
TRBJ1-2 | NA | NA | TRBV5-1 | TGCGCCAGCAGCTCCGGGACACATGGCTACACCTTC | CASSSGTHGYTF
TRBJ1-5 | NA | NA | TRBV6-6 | TGTGCCAGCAGTTACTCGTCAGGGTCCAATCAGCCCCAGCATTTT | CASSYSSGSNQPQHF
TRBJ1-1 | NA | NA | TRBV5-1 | TGCGCCAGCGGAACAGAAGTGAACACTGAAGCTTTCTTT | CASGTEVNTEAFF
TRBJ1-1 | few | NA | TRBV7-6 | TGTGCCAGCAGCTTAAAGGGCGGTGGGTCAGGGGTCTACACTGAAGCTTTCTTT | CASSLKGGGSGVYTEAFF